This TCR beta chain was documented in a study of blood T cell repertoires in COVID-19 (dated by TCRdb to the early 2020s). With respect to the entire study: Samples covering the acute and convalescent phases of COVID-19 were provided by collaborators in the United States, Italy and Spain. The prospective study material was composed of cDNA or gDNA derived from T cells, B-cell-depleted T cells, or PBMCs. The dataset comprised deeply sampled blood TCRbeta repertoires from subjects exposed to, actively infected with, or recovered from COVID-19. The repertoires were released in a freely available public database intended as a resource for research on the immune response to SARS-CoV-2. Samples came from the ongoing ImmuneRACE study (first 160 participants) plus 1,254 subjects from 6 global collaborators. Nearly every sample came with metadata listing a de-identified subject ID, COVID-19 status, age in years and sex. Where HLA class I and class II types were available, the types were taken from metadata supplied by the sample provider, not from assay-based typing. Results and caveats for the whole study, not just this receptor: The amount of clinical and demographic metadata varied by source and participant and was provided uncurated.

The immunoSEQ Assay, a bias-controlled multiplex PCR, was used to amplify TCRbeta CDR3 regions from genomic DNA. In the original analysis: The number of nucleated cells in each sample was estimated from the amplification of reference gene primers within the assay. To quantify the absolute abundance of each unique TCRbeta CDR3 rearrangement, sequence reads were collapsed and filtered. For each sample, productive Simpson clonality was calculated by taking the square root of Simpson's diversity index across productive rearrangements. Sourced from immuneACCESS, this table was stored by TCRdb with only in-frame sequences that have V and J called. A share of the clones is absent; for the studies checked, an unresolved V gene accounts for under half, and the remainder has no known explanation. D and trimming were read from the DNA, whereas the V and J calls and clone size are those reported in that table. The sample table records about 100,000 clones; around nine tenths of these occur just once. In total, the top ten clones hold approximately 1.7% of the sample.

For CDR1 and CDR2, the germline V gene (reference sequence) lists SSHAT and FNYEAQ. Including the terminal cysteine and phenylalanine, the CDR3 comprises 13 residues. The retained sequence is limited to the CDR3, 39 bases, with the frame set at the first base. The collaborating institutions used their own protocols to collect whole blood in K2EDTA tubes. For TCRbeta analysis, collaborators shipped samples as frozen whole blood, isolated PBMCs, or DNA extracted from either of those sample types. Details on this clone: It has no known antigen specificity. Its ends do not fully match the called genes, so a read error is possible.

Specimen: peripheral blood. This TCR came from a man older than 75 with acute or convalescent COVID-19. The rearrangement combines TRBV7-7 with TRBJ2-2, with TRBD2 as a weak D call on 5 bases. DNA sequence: TGTGCTAGCAGCGCTTCGAGGGCCGGGGAGCTGTTTTTT. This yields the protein CASSASRAGELFF.